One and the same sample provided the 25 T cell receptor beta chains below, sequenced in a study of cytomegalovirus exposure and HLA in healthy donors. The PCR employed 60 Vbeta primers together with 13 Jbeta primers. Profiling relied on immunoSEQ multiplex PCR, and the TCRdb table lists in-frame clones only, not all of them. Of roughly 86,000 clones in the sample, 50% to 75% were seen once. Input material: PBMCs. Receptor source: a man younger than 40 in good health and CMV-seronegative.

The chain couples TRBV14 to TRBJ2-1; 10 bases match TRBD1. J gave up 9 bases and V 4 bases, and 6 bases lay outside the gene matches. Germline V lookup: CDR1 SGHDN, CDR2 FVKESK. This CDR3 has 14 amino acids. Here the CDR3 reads CASSPTGGLGEQFF. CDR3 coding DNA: TGTGCCAGCAGCCCGACAGGGGGCCTGGGTGAGCAGTTCTTC.

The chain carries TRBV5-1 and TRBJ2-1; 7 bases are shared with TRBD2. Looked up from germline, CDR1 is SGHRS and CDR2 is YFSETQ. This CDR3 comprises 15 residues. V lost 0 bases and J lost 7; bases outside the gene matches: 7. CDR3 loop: CASSLVAGAGNEQFF. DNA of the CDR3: TGCGCCAGCAGCTTGGTCGCGGGAGCGGGGAATGAGCAGTTCTTC. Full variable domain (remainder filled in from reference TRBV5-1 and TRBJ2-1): KAGVTQTPRYLIKTRGQQVTLSCSPISGHRSVSWYQQTPGQGLQFLFEYFSETQRNKGNFPGRFSGRQFSNSRSEMNVSTLELGDSALYLCASSLVAGAGNEQFFGPGTRLTVL.

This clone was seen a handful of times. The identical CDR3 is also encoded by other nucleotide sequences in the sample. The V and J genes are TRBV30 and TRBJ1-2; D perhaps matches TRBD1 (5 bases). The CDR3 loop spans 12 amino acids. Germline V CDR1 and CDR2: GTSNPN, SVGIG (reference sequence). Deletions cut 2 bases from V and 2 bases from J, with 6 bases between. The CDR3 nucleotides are TGTGCCTGGAGTACAGGAAACTATGGCTACACCTTC. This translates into CAWSTGNYGYTF.

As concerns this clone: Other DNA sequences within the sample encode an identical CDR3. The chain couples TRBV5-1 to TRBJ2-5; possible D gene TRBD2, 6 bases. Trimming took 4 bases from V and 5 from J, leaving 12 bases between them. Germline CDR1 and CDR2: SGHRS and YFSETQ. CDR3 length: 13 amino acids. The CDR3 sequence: CASSRGGEETQYF. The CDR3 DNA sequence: TGCGCCAGCAGCCGTGGCGGGGAGGAGACCCAGTACTTC. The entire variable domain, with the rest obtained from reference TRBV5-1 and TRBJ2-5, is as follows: KAGVTQTPRYLIKTRGQQVTLSCSPISGHRSVSWYQQTPGQGLQFLFEYFSETQRNKGNFPGRFSGRQFSNSRSEMNVSTLELGDSALYLCASSRGGEETQYFGPGTRLLVL.

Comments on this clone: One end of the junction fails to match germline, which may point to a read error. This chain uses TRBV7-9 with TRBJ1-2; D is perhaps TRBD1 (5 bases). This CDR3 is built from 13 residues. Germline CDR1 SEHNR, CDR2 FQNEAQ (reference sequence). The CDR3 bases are TGTTCCAGCAGCTTGCAGGGCCTCTATGGCTACACCTTC. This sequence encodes CSSSLQGLYGYTF. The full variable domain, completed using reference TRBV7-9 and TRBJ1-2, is DTGVSQNPRHKITKRGQNVTFRCDPISEHNRLYWYRQTLGQGPEFLTYFQNEAQLEKSRLLSDRFSAERPKGSFSTLEIQRTEQGDSAMYLCSSSLQGLYGYTFGSGTRLTVV.

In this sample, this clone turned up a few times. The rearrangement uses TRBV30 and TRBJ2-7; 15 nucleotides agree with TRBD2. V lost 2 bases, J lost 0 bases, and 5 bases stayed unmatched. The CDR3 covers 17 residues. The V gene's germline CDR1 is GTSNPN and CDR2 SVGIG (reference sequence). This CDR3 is CAWSLGLAGGSSYEQYF. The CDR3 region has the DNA TGTGCCTGGAGTTTAGGACTAGCGGGAGGGAGCTCCTACGAGCAGTACTTC.

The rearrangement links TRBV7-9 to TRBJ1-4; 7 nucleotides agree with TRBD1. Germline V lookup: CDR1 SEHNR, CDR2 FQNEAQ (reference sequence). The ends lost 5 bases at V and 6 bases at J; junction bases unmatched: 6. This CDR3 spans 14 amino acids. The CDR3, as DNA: TGTGCCAGCAGCCGGGACAGCCTCTATGAAAAACTGTTTTTT. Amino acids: CASSRDSLYEKLFF.

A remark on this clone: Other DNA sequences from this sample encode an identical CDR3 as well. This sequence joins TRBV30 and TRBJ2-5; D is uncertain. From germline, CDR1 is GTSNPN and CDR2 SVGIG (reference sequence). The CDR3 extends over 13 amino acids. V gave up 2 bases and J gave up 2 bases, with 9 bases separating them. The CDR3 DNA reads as TGTGCCTGGAGTCGCGGCCTACAAGAGACCCAGTACTTC. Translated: CAWSRGLQETQYF.

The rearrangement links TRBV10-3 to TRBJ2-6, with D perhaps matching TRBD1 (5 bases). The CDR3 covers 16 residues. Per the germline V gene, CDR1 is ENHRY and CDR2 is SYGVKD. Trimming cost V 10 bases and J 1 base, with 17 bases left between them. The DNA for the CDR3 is TGTGCCACCTCCCCGACAGATGAGTCTGGGGCCAACGTCCTGACTTTC. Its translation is CATSPTDESGANVLTF.

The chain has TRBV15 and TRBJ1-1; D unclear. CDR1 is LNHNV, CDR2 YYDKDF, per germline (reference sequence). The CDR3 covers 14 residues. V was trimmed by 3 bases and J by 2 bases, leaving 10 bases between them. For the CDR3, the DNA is TGTGCCACCAGCAGCATCCGGGGTAACACTGAAGCTTTCTTT. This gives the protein CATSSIRGNTEAFF.

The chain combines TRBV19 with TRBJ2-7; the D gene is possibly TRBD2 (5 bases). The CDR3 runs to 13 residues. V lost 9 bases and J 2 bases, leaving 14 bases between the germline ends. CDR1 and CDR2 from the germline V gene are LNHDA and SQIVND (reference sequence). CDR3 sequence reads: CASSTDFPYEQYF. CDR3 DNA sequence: TGTGCCAGCTCTACGGACTTTCCCTACGAGCAGTACTTC.

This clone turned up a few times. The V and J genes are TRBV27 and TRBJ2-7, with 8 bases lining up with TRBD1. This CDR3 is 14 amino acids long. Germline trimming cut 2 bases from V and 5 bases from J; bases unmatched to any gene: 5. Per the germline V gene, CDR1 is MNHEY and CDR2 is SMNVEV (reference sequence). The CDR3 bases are TGTGCCAGCAGTTTAGCAGGGGGCCGGGACGAGCAGTACTTC. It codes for CASSLAGGRDEQYF.

The DNA for the CDR3 is TGTGCCAGCAGCTTAGCGAGAAGCACAGATACGCAGTATTTT. It encodes CASSLARSTDTQYF. This chain joins TRBV11-3 and TRBJ2-3; D not certain. The germline CDR1 and CDR2 sequences are SGHNT and YENEEA. V was clipped by 1 base and J by 0 bases, with 5 bases between them. The CDR3 runs 14 residues. The full variable domain, in which reference TRBV11-3 and TRBJ2-3 provide the parts outside the CDR3, is EAGVVQSPRYKIIEKKQPVAFWCNPISGHNTLYWYLQNLGQGPELLIRYENEEAVDDSQLPKDRFSAERLKGVDSTLKIQPAELGDSAVYLCASSLARSTDTQYFGPGTRLTVL.

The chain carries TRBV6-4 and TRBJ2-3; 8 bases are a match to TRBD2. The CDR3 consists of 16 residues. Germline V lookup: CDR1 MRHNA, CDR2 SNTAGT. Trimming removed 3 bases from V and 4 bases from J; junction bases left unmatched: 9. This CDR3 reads CASSDFKAGGPDTQYF. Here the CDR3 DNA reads TGTGCCAGCAGTGATTTTAAGGCGGGGGGTCCAGATACGCAGTATTTT.

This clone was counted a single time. The CDR3 nucleotides read TGTGCCAGCACCCGACAGGGTTCCTACGAGCAGTACTTC. Its translation is CASTRQGSYEQYF. The V call is TRBV6-5, the J call TRBJ2-7, with 7 bases that match TRBD1. V shed 7 bases, J shed 1 base, and the junction held 4 bases outside the gene matches. The CDR3 spans 13 residues. In germline, CDR1 is MNHEY, CDR2 SVGAGI.

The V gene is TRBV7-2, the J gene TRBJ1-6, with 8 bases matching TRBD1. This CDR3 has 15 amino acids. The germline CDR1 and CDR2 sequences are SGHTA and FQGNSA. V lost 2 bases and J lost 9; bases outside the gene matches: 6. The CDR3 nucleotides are TGTGCCAGCAGCTTAAGGCAGGGGGCCGGTTCACCCCTCCACTTT. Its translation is CASSLRQGAGSPLHF.

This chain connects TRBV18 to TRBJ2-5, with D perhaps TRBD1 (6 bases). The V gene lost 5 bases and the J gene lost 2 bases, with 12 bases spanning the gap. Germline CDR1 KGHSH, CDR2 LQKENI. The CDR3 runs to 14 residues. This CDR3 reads CASSVQGRQETQYF. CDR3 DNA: TGTGCCAGCTCAGTACAGGGTCGTCAAGAGACCCAGTACTTC.

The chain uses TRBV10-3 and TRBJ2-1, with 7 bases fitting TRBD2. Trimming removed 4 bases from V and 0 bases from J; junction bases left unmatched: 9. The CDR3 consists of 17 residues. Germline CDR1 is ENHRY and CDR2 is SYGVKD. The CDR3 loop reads CAISAISGLNSYNEQFF. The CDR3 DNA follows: TGTGCCATCAGTGCCATTAGCGGGCTTAACTCCTACAATGAGCAGTTCTTC.

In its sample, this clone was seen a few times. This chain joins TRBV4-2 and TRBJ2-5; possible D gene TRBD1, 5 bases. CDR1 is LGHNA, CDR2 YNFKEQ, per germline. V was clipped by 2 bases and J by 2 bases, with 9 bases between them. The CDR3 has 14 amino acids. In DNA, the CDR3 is TGTGCCAGCAGCCAACAGGGAAATCAAGAGACCCAGTACTTC. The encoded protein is CASSQQGNQETQYF.

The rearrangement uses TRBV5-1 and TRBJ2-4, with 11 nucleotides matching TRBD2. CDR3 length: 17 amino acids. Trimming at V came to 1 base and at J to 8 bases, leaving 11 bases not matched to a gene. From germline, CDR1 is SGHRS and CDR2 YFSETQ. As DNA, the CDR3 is TGCGCCAGCAGCTTGACGTTTAGCGGGGGGGCCGTGGACATTCAGTACTTC. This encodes CASSLTFSGGAVDIQYF.

This CDR3 reads CASSYGLDRINEQFF. DNA of the CDR3: TGTGCCAGCAGTTACGGACTAGACCGGATCAATGAGCAGTTCTTC. V is TRBV6-6 and J is TRBJ2-1; TRBD2 agrees at 7 bases. The germline gives CDR1 MNHNY, CDR2 SVGAGI (reference sequence). This CDR3 spans 15 amino acids. J was trimmed by 6 bases and V by 2 bases; bases with no gene match: 7.

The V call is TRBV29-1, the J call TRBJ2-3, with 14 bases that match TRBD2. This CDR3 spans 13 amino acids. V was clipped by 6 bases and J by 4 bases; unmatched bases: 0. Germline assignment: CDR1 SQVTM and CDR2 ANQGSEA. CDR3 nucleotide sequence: TGCAGCGTGGGACTAGCGGGAGCAGATACGCAGTATTTT. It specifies CSVGLAGADTQYF.

CDR3 in amino acids: CASSLDRQDEQYF. CDR3 sequence (DNA): TGTGCCAGCAGCTTGGACAGGCAGGACGAGCAGTACTTC. The chain is built from TRBV5-4 and TRBJ2-5, with D maybe TRBD1 (5 bases). TRBJ2-7 explains the end of the DNA better; the J call may be wrong. The CDR3 sequence is 13 residues long. Germline CDR1 is SGHNT and CDR2 is YYREEE (reference sequence).

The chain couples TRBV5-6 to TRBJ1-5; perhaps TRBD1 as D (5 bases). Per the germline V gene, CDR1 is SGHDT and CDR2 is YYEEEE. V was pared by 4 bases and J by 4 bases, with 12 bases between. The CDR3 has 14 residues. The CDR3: CASSPGGDNQPQHF. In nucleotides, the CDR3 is TGTGCCAGCAGCCCGGGAGGGGATAATCAGCCCCAGCATTTT.

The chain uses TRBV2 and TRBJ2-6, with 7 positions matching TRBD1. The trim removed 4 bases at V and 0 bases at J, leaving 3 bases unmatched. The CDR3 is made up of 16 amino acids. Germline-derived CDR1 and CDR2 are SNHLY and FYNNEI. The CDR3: CASSAGQTSGANVLTF. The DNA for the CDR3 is TGTGCCAGCAGTGCGGGACAGACCTCTGGGGCCAACGTCCTGACTTTC.